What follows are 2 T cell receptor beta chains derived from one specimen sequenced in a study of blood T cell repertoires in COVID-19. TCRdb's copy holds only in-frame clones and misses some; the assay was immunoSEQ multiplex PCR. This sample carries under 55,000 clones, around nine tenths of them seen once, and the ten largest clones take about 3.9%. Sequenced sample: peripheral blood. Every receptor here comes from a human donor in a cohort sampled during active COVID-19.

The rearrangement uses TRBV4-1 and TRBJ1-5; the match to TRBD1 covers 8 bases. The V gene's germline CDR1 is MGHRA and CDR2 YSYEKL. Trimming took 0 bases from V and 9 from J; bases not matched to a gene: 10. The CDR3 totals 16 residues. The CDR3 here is CASSQDGTGRQGPQHF. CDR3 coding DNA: TGCGCCAGCAGCCAAGACGGGACAGGAAGACAGGGGCCCCAGCATTTT.

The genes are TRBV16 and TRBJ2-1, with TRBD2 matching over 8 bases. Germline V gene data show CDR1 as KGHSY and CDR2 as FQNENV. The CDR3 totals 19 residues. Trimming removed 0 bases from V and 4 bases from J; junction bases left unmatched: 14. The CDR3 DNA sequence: TGTGCCAGCAGCCAATCGATGGTGATTGGACTAGCAGCATACAATGAGCAGTTCTTC. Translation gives CASSQSMVIGLAAYNEQFF.